This T cell receptor beta chain was retrieved from a study of blood T cells in healthy people across ages. For the study at large: Template switching captured about one barcoded beta molecule per two T cells.

Isolating PBMCs gave at least 7 million of these cells per sample. A second PCR, run for roughly 7 to 11 cycles, used a sample-barcoded 5' primer plus a J-beta primer mix. Each cDNA was tagged by a template-switch adaptor containing 12 random nucleotides. TCRdb passed the 5' RACE reads through MiXCR, listing each CDR3 protein once. This table has roughly 730,000 distinct CDR3 sequences, roughly three fifths appearing once. The TCR originated in a man between 35 and 55 years old in good health. The sequenced sample consisted of blood.

In nucleotides, the CDR3 is TGTGCCAGCAGCTTAGGGGCGACTAGCGGATATAGCTCCTACGAGCAGTACTTC. As protein: CASSLGATSGYSSYEQYF. The chain joins TRBV7-2 to TRBJ2-7; TRBD2 agrees at 9 bases. With 1 base clipped from V and 0 bases from J, the junction kept 10 bases outside the gene matches. This CDR3 has 18 amino acids. Germline V gene lookup returns CDR1 SGHTA and CDR2 FQGNSA.